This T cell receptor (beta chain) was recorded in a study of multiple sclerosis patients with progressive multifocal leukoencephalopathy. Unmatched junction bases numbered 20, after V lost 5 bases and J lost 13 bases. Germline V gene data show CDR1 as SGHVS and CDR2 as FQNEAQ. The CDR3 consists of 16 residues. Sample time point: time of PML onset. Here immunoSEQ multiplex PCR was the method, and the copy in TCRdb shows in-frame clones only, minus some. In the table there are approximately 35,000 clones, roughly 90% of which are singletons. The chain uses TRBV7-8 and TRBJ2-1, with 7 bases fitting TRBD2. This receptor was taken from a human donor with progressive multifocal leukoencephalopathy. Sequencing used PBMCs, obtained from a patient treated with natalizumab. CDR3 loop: CASSPQGGGGTMEQFF. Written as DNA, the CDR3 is TGTGCCAGCAGCCCCCAGGGTGGCGGGGGAACAATGGAACAGTTCTTC.